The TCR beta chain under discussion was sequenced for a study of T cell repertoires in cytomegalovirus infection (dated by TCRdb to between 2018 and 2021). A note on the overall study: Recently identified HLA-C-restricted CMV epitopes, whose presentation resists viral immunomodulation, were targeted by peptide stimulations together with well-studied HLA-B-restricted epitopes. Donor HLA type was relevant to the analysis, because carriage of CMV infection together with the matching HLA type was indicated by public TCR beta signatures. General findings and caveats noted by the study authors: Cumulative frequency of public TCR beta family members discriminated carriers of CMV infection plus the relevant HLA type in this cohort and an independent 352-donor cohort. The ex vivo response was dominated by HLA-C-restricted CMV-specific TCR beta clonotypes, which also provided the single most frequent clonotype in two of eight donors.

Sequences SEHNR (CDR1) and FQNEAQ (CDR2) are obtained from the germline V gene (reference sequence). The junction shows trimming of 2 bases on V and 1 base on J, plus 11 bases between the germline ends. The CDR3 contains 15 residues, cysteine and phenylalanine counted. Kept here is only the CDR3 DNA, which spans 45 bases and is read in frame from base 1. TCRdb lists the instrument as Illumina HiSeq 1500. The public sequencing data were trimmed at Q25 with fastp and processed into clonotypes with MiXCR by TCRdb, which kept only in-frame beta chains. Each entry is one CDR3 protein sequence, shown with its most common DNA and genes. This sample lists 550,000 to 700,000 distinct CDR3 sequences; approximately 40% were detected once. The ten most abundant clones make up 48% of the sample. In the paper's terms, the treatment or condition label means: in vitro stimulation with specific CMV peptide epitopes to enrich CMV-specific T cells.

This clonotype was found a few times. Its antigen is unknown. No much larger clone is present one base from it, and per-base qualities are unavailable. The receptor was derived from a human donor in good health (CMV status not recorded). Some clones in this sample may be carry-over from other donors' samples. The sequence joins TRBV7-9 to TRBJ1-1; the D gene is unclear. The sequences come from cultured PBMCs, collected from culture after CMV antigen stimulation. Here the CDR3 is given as CASSLTDLWNTEAFF. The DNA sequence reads TGTGCCAGCAGCTTAACCGACCTTTGGAACACTGAAGCTTTCTTT.